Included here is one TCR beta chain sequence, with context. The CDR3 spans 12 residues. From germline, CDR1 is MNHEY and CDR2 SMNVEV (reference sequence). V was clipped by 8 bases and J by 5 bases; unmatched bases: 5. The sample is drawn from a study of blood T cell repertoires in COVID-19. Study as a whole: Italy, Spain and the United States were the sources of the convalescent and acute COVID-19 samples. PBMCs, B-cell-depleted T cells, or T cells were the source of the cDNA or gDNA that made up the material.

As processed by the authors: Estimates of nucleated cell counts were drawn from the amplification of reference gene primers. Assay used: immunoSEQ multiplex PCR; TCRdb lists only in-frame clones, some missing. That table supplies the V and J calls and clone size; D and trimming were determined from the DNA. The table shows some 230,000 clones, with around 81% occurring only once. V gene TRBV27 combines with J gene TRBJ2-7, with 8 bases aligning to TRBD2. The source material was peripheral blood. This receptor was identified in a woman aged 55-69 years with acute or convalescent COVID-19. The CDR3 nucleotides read TGTGCCAGCCTTAGCGGGGTAAACGAGCAGTACTTC. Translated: CASLSGVNEQYF.